The source of this TCR beta chain is a study of blood T cell repertoires in COVID-19. Study details: COVID-19 samples collected from the United States, Italy and Spain covered acute and convalescent phases. T cells, B-cell-depleted T cells, or PBMCs supplied cDNA or gDNA.

Followed over time, Seattle patients had been enrolled while infection was active. Source study methods: Estimation of nucleated cell counts was performed using reference gene primer amplification. Repertoires were generated with immunoSEQ multiplex PCR, while TCRdb's copy carries only in-frame clones and drops some. D and trimming come from the DNA, and the V and J calls and clone size come from that table. Of 170,000 or so clones in the sample, roughly 80% were seen once. The CDR3 totals 15 residues. V was trimmed by 2 bases and J by 2 bases, leaving 12 bases between them. The V gene's germline CDR1 is LNHDA and CDR2 SQIVND (reference sequence).

The TCR was taken from a woman in her 70s with COVID-19, enrolled during active disease. The sequenced sample consisted of peripheral blood. This sequence joins TRBV19 and TRBJ2-5, with TRBD2 as a possible D gene (6 bases). The CDR3 region is CASSIKGGPQETQYF. CDR3 DNA: TGTGCCAGTAGTATAAAGGGAGGCCCTCAAGAGACCCAGTACTTC.